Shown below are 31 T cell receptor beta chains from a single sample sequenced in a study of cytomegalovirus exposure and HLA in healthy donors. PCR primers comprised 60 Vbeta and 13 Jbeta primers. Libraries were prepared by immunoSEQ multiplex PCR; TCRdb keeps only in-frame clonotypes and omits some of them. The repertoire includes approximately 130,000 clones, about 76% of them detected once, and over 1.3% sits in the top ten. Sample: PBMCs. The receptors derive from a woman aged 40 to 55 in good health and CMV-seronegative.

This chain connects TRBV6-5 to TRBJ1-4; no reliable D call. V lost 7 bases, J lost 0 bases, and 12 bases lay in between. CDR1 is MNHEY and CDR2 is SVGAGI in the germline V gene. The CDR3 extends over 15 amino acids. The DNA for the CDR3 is TGTGCCAGCAAACCGGCCGGGGCAACTAATGAAAAACTGTTTTTT. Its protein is CASKPAGATNEKLFF.

CDR3: CASSLKTGGGYTF. The CDR3 DNA reads TGTGCCAGCAGTTTAAAGACAGGTGGGGGCTACACCTTC. This sequence joins TRBV27 and TRBJ1-2; perhaps TRBD1 as D (6 bases). Per the germline V gene, CDR1 is MNHEY and CDR2 is SMNVEV (reference sequence). The CDR3 loop spans 13 amino acids. With 2 bases removed from V and 8 bases from J, the gap between germline ends came to 12 bases.

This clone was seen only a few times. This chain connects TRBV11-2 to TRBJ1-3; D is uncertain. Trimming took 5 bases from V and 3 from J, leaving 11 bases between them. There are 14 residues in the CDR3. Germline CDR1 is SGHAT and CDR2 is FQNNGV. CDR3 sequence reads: CASSEDYSGNTIYF. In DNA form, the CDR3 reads TGTGCCAGCAGCGAGGATTATAGTGGAAACACCATATATTTT.

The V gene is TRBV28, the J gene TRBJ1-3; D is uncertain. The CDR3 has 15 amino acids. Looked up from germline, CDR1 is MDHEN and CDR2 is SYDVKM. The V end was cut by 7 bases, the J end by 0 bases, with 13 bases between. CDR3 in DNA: TGTGCCAGCATCAACACAGTCCCCTCTGGAAACACCATATATTTT. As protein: CASINTVPSGNTIYF.

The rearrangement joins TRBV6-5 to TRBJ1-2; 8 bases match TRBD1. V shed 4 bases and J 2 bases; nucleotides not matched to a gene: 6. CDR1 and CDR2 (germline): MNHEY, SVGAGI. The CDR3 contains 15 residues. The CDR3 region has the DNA TGTGCCAGCAGTTCCCAGGGACAGGCCAACTATGGCTACACCTTC. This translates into CASSSQGQANYGYTF.

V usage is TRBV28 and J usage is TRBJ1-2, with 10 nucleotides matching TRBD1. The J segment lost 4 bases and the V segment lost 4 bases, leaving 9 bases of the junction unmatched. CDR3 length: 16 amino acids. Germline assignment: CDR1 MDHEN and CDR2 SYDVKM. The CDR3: CASSSTKTGGLYGYTF. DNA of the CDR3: TGTGCCAGCAGTTCAACGAAGACAGGGGGCCTCTATGGCTACACCTTC.

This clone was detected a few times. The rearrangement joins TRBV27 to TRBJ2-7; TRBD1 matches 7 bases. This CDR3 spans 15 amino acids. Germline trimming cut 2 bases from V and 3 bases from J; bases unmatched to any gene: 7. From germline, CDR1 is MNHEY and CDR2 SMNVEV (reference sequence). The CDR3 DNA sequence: TGTGCCAGCAGTTTAAACCGGGACAGCCACTACGAGCAGTACTTC. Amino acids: CASSLNRDSHYEQYF.

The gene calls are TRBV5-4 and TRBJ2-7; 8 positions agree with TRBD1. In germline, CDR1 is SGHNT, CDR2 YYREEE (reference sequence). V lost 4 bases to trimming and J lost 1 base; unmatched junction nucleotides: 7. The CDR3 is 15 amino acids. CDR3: CASSKGGQGSYEQYF. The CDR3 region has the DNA TGTGCCAGCAGCAAGGGAGGACAGGGATCCTACGAGCAGTACTTC.

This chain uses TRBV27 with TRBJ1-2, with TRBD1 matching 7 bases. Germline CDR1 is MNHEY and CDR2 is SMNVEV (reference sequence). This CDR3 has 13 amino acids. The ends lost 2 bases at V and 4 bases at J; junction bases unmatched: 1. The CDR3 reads CASSLRQGYGYTF. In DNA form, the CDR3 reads TGTGCCAGCAGTTTACGACAGGGCTATGGCTACACCTTC.

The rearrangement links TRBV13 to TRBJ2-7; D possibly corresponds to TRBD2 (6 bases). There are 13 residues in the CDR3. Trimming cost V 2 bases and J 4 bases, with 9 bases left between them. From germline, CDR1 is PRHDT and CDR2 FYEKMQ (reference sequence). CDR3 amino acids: CASSLWREYEQYF. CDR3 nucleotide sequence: TGTGCCAGCAGCTTATGGAGGGAATACGAGCAGTACTTC.

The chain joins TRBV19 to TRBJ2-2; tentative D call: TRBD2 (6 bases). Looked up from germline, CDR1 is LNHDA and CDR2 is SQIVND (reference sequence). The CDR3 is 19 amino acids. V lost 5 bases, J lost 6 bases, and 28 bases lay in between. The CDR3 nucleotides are TGTGCCAGTAGTGAATATACGGGCTCCTTCACCGGGGGTCCCGGGGAGCTGTTTTTT. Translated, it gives CASSEYTGSFTGGPGELFF.

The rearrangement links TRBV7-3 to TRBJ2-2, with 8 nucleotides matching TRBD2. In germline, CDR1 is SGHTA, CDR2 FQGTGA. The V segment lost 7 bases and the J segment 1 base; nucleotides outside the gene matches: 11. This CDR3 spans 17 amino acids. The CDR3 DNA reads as TGTGCCAGCACCCTAAACCCCCTAGCGGGGAACACCGGGGAGCTGTTTTTT. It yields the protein CASTLNPLAGNTGELFF.

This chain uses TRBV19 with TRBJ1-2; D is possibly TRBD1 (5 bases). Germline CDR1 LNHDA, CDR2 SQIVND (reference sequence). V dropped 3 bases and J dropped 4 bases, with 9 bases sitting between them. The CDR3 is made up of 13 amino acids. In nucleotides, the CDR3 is TGTGCCAGTAGTATGCGGCAGGGCTATGGCTACACCTTC. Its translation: CASSMRQGYGYTF.

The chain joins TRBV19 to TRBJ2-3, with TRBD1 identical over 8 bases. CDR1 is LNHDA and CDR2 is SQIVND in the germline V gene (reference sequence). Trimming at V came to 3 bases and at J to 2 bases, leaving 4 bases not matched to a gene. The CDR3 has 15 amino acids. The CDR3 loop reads CASSMGRGLTDTQYF. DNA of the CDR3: TGTGCCAGTAGTATGGGCAGGGGGCTCACAGATACGCAGTATTTT.

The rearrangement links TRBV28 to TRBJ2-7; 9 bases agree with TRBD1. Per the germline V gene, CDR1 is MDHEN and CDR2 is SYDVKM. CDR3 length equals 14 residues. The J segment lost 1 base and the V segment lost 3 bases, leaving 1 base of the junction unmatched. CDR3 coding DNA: TGTGCCAGCAGTTTTGGGACAGGGTCCTACGAGCAGTACTTC. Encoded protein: CASSFGTGSYEQYF.

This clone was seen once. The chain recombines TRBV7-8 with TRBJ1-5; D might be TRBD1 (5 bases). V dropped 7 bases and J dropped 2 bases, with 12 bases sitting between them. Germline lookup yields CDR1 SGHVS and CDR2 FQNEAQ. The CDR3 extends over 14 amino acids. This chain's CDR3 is CASTSGGGNQPQHF. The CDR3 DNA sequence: TGTGCCAGCACCTCCGGGGGGGGCAATCAGCCCCAGCATTTT.

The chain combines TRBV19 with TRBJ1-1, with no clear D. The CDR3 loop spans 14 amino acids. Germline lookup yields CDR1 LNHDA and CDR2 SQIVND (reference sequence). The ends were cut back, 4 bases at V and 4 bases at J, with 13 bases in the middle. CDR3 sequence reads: CASSSGLMGTEAFF. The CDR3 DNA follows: TGTGCCAGTAGTAGCGGCCTCATGGGCACTGAAGCTTTCTTT.

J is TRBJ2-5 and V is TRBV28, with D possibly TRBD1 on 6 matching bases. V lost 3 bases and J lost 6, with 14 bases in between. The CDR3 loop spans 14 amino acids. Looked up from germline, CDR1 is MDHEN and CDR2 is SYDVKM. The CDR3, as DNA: TGTGCCAGCAGTTTTTCCAGGGGCGGCCAGACCCAGTACTTC. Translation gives CASSFSRGGQTQYF.

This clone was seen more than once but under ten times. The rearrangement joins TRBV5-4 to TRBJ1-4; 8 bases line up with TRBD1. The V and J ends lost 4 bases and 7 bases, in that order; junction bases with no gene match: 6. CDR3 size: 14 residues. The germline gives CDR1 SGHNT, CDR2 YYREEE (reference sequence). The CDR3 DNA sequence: TGTGCCAGCAGCCTGGACAGGGAGAGTGAAAAACTGTTTTTT. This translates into CASSLDRESEKLFF.

CDR3 DNA sequence: TGTGCCAGTAGGGTTAAAACAGGGGGCATCACCGCAGATACGCAGTATTTT. Translating gives CASRVKTGGITADTQYF. The genes are TRBV19 and TRBJ2-3, with TRBD1 identical over 9 bases. Germline assignment: CDR1 LNHDA and CDR2 SQIVND (reference sequence). There are 17 residues in the CDR3. J lost 4 bases, V lost 6 bases, and 14 bases had no gene match.

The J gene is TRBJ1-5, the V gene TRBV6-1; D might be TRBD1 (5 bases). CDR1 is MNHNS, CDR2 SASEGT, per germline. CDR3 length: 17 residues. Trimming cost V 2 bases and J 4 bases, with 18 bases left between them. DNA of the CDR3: TGTGCCAGCAGTGAAAGGGGAGGACCGGGCGGTAATCAGCCCCAGCATTTT. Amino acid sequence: CASSERGGPGGNQPQHF.

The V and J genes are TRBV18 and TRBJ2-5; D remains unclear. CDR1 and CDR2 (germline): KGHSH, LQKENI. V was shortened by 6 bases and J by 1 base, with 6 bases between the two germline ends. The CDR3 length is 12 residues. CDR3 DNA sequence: TGTGCCAGCTCTGTCCTCCAAGAGACCCAGTACTTC. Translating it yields CASSVLQETQYF.

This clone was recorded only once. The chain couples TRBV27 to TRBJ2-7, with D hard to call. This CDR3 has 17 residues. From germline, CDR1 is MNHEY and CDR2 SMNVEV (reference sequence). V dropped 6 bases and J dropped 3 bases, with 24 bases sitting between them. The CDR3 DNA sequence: TGTGCCAGCAGCCGCGTTGGGCGTCTATCCCCTAACTACGAGCAGTACTTC. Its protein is CASSRVGRLSPNYEQYF.

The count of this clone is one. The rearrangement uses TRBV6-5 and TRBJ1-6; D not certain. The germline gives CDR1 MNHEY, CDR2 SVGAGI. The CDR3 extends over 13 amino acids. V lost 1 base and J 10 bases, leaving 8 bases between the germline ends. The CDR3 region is CASSYWRGSPLHF. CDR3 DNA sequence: TGTGCCAGCAGTTACTGGCGGGGATCACCCCTCCACTTT.

CDR3 nucleotide sequence: TGTGCCAGCAGTGTCGTCAGATCGAACACTGAAGCTTTCTTT. Translating it yields CASSVVRSNTEAFF. The genes are TRBV2 and TRBJ1-1; D not resolved. With 4 bases removed from V and 1 base from J, the gap between germline ends came to 10 bases. This CDR3 has 14 residues. Germline V gene sequence: CDR1 SNHLY, CDR2 FYNNEI.

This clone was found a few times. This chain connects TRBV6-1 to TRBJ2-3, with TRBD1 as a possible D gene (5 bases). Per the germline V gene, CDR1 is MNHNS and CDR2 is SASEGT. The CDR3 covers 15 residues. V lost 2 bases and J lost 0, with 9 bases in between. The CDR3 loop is CASSETGTSTDTQYF. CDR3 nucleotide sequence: TGTGCCAGCAGTGAAACAGGTACTAGCACAGATACGCAGTATTTT.

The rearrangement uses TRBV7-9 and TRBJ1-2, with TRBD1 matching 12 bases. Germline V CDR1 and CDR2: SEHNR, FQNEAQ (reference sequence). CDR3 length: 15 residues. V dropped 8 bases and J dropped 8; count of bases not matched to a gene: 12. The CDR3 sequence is CASALGGQGAKGYTF. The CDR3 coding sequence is TGTGCCAGCGCTTTGGGGGGACAGGGGGCAAAGGGCTACACCTTC.

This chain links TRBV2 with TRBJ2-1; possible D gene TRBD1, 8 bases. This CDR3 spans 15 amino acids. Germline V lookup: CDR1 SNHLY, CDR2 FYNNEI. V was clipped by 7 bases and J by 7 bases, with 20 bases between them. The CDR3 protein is CASTGQGQGGNEQFF. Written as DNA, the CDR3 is TGTGCCAGCACCGGACAGGGCCAGGGGGGGAATGAGCAGTTCTTC.

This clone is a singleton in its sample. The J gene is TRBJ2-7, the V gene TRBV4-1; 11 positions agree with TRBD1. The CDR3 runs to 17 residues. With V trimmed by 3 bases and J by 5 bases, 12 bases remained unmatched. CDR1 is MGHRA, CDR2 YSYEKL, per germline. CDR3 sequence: CASSQPPGTGGIHEQYF. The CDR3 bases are TGCGCCAGCAGCCAGCCCCCTGGGACAGGGGGAATACACGAGCAGTACTTC.

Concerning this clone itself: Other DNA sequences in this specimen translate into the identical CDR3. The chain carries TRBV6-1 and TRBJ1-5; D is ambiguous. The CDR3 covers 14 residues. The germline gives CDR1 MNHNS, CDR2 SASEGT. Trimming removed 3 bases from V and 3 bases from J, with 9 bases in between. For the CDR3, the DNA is TGTGCCAGCAGTGAGTCAGGCACCAATCAGCCCCAGCATTTT. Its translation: CASSESGTNQPQHF.

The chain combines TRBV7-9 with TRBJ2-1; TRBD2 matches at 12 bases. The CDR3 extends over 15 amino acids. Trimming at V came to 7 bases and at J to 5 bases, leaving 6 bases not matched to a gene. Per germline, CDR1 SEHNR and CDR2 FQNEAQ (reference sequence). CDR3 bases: TGTGCCAGCACCCGACTAGCGGGGGCTCACAATGAGCAGTTCTTC. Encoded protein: CASTRLAGAHNEQFF.